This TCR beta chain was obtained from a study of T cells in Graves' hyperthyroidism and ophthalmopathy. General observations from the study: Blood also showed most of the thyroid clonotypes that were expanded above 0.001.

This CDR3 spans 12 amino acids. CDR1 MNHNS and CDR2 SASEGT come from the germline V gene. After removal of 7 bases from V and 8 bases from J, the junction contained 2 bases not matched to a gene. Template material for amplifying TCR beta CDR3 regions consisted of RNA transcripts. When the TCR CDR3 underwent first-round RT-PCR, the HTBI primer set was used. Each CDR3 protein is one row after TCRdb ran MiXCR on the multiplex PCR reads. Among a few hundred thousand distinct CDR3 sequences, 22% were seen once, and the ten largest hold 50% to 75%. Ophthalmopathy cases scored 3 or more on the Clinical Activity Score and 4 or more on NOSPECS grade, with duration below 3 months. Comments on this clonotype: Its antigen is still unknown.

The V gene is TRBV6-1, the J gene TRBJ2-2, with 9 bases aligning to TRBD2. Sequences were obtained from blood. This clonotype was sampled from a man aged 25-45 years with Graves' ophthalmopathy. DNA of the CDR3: TGTGCCAGCACCACTAGCGGGGGGGAGCTGTTTTTT. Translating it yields CASTTSGGELFF.